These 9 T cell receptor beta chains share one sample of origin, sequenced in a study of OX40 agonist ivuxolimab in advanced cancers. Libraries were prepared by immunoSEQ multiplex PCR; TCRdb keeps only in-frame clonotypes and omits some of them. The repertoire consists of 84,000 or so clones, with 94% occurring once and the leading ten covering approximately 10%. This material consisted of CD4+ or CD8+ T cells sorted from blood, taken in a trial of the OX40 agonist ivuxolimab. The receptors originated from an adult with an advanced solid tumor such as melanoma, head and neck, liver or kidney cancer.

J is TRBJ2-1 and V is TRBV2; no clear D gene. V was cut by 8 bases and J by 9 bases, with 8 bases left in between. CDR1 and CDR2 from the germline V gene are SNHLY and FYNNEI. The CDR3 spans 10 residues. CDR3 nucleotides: TGTGCCAGCTCCCGCGTTGAGCAGTTCTTC. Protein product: CASSRVEQFF.

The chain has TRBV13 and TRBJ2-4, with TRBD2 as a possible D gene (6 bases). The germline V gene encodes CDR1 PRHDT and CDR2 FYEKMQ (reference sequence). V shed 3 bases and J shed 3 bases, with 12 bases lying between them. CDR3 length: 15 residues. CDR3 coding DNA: TGTGCCAGCAGCTTGTGGGGGGACGGCAAAAACATTCAGTACTTC. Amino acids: CASSLWGDGKNIQYF.

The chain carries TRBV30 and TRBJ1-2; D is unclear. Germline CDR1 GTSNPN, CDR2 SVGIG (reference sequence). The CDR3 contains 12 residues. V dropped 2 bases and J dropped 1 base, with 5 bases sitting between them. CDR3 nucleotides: TGTGCCTGGAGTTGGGTTAACTATGGCTACACCTTC. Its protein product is CAWSWVNYGYTF.

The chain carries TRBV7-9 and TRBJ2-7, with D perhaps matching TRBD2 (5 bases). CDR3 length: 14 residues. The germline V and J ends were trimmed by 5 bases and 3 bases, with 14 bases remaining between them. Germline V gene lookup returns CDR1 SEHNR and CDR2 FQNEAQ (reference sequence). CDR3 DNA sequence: TGTGCCAGCAGCAGTACTAGTGGGGTCTACGAGCAGTACTTC. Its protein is CASSSTSGVYEQYF.

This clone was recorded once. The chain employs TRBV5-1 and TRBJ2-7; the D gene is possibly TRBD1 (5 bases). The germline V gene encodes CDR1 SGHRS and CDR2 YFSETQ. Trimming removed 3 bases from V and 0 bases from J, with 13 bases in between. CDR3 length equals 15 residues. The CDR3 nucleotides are TGCGCCAGCAGCTATGACAGTCACGGCTCCTACGAGCAGTACTTC. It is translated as CASSYDSHGSYEQYF.

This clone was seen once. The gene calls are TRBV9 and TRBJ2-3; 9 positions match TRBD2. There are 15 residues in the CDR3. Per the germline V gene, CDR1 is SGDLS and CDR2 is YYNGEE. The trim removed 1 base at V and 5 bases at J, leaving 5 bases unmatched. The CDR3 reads CASSVLAGVQDTQYF. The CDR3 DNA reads TGTGCCAGCAGCGTATTAGCGGGAGTGCAAGATACGCAGTATTTT.

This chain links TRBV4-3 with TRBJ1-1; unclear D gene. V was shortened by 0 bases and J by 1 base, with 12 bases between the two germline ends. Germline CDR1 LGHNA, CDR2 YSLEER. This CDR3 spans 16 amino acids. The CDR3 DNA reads TGCGCCAGCAGCCAAGATAGACGGGCCCCGAACACTGAAGCTTTCTTT. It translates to CASSQDRRAPNTEAFF.

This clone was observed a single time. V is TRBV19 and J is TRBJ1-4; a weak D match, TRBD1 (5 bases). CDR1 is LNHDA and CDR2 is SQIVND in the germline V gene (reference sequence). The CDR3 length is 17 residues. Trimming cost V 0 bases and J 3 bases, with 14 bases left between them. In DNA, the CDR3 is TGTGCCAGTAGTATAGAGGGGGTGGAAGCGGCTAATGAAAAACTGTTTTTT. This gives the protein CASSIEGVEAANEKLFF.

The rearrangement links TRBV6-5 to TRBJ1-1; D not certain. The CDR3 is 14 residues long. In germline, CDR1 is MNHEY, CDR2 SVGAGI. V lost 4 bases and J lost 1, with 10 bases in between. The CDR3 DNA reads TGTGCCAGCAGTTCCTCGTTCTGGAACACTGAAGCTTTCTTT. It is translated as CASSSSFWNTEAFF.